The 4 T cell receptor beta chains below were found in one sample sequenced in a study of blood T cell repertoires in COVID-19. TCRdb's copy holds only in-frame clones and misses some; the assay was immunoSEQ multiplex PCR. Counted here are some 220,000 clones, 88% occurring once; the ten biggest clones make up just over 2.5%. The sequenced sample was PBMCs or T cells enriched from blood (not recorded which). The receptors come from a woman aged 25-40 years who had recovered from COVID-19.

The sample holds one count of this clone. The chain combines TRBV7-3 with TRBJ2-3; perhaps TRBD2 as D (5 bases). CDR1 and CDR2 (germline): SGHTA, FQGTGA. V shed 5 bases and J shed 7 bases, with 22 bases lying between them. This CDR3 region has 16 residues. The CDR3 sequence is CASSLKPSLTGYTQYF. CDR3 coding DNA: TGTGCCAGCAGCCTCAAGCCCTCTCTAACGGGGTATACGCAGTATTTT.

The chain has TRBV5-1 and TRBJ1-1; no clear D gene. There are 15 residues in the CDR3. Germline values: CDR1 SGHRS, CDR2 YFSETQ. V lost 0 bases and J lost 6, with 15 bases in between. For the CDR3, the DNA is TGCGCCAGCAGCTTGGGTGGAGGTTTTGTGCCTGAAGCTTTCTTT. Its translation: CASSLGGGFVPEAFF.

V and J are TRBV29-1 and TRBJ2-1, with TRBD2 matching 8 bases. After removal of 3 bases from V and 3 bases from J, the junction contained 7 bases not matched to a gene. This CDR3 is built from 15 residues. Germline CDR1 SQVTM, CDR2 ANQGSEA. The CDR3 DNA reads TGCAGCGTTGAGTTCGCGGGGGGACACTACAATGAGCAGTTCTTC. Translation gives CSVEFAGGHYNEQFF.

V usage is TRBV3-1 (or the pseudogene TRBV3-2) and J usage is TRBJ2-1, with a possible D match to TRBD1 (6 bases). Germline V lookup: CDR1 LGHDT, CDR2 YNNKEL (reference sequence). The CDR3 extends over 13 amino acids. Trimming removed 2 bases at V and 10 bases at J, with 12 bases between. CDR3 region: CASSQWKTGEQFF. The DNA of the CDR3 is TGTGCCAGCAGCCAATGGAAGACAGGAGAGCAGTTCTTC.